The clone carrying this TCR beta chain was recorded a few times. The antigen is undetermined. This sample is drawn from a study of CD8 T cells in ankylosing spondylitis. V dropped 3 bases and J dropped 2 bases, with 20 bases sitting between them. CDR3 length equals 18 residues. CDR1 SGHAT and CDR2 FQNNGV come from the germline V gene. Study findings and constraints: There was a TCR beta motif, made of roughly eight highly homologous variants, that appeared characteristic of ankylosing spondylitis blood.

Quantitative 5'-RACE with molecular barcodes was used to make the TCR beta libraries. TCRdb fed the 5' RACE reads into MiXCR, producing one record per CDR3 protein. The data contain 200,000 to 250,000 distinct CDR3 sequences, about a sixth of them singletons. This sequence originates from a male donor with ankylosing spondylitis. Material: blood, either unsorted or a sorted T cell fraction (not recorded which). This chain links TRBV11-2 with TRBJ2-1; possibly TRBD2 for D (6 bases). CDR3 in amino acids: CASSFPITRLGPYNEQFF. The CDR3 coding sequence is TGTGCCAGCAGCTTCCCCATAACACGACTAGGACCCTACAATGAGCAGTTCTTC.